This T cell receptor beta chain was identified during a study of cytomegalovirus exposure and HLA in healthy donors (TCRdb year 2017). Study-level background: An earlier analysis of some 600 of the donors reported over 250 Gb of sequence data and about 120 million unique TCR beta sequences obtained from 150 million to 200 million T cells. Rather than using new phenotypic data, the later analysis identified candidate immune exposures from TCR beta sequences and from how often those sequences occurred across donors. Of the roughly 410 genotyped donors, over 80% were placed in the genetic ancestry cluster associated with self-reported Caucasian donors. In an earlier analysis of 587 of the donors, high-throughput TCR beta sequencing was used to judge whether each TCR beta V gene segment behaved as functional or pseudogenic. HLA typing included class I and class II loci at four-digit resolution. Donor age, sex, ethnicity and CMV serostatus were compiled alongside the repertoire data. In addition to the first cohort of around 670 subjects, a separate validation cohort of approximately 110 different subjects was used. Roughly 300 gigabases of sequencing data and roughly 81 million unique TCR sequences made up an early release that covered some 640 HLA-typed donors. Roughly 5 DR-DQ haplotypes were treated as single units for association and clustering because of strong linkage in the cohort. The study aimed to test whether signatures of past pathogen exposure could be identified by cataloging public T cell receptors. The number of typed donors differed by locus: about 620-640 for A, B, C, DRB1 and DQB1; 500 to 550 for DQA1; fewer than 610 for DPA1; and some 470 for DPB1. In a later analysis, previously published TCR beta repertoires from 550 to 750 donors were re-analyzed and high-resolution HLA genotyping was added so that TCR occurrence patterns could be studied. On average, around 240,000 unique TCR beta nucleotide sequences were sequenced per donor among roughly 430 genotyped donors of the cohort, with roughly 20% of those sequences being non-productive. Genome-wide SNP genotypes for about 65% of the 666 donors were used in a later genetic analysis, which treated that subset as a discovery cohort. All discovery cohort repertoires had been generated using a single sequencing platform. The study profiled the T cell repertoires of hundreds of subjects by immunosequencing and related them to cytomegalovirus serostatus. To predict cytomegalovirus infection status, the study combined high-throughput TCR immunosequencing, statistical association of individual TCRs with disease status, and machine learning.

Receptor amplification or capture employed the immunoSEQ multiplex PCR assay. A mixture of 60 forward primers for TCR Vbeta segments and 13 reverse primers for TCR Jbeta segments was used in the multiplex PCR. The CDR3 region of rearranged TCR beta genes was amplified from genomic DNA by a multiplex PCR assay. On the Illumina HiSeq System, the amplified TCR beta libraries were sequenced as 87-base-pair reads. In the authors' own workflow: A later analysis tallied roughly 76 million unique TCR beta chains across the roughly 610 repertoires, and some 10 million of those chains were shared by two or more donors. To remove PCR and sequencing errors, raw reads were error-corrected and collapsed into unique sequences using a nearest-neighbor algorithm that merged closely related sequences. Alignment of CDR3 sequences to IMGT reference sequences was used to assign V, D and J gene segments. For a sequence to be retained, at least a six-nucleotide match to both a V gene segment and a J gene segment was required. Rearrangements were called productive when the CDR3 lacked stop codons and stayed in frame with V and J; all others were non-productive. CDR3 was defined by IMGT convention, running from the second conserved V-encoded cysteine to the conserved J-encoded phenylalanine. The earlier analysis of about 530 of the donors excluded any sequence lacking an unambiguous match to a single V gene segment. In an earlier analysis of several hundred of the donors, V segments were called functional above 56.7% productive rearrangements and were called segregating when the between-donor standard deviation exceeded 5%. A statistical classification framework was built for diagnosing cytomegalovirus status from the catalog of TCR beta chain sequences. A later analysis assigned V and J genes by comparing TCR nucleotide sequences with IMGT/GENE-DB human TR gene sequences. The TCRdist pipeline was used in a later analysis to assign CDR3 sequences and most-parsimonious VDJ recombination scenarios. A later analysis defined each TCR beta chain by its CDR3 amino acid sequence plus V-gene family, and excluded reads lacking a unique V-gene family. A later analysis removed several hundred highly shared, low-generation-probability nucleotide sequences to deal with suspected cross-contamination and a sequencing artifact. For each public chain, a later analysis derived a clonal expansion index from normalized ranks of inferred template counts within each repertoire. A later analysis computed generation probabilities with a VDJ recombination model fitted to out-of-frame rearrangements, and checked the results against IGoR. Hypergeometric tests were used in a later analysis to score TCR-TCR, TCR-HLA and TCR-CMV co-occurrence, with a repertoire-size bias correction applied to the TCR pairs. A later analysis estimated false discovery rates by permuting HLA or CMV assignments 20 times. A later analysis grouped co-occurring TCRs with DBSCAN, adding TCRdist sequence similarity when clustering within HLA-allele-positive subsets. Co-occurrence clustering excluded repertoires with fewer than 30,000 or more than 120,000 public chains, plus five with anomalous nucleotide sharing. Imported from immuneACCESS, the table was reduced by TCRdb to in-frame sequences with V and J called. These copies leave out some clones; in studies compared against another copy, an unresolved V gene accounts for under half, and the cause of the remainder is not known. The DNA was the basis for D and trimming; V, J and clone size are from that table. The table for this sample lists about 200,000 clones; 83% of them were counted only once. More than 1.3% of the sample is taken by the ten largest.

Notes on this clone: Its recognized antigen is unknown. No base qualities exist here, and no much larger clone lies one base off it.

General findings and caveats noted by the study authors: Broadly in line with IMGT annotations, most TCR beta V segments showed up in productive rearrangements about 90% or about 30% of the time in an earlier analysis of 587 of the donors. A later genetic analysis reported fewer N-insertions in productive TCRs among donors in an Asian-associated ancestry cluster than the roughly 700-donor mean. Sequencing depth was assumed to be roughly uniform across donors in the presence/absence analyses, though that assumption may not hold. Only TCR beta chains were sequenced in this cohort, and the absence of alpha or paired-chain data limited detectable features. Linkage disequilibrium might explain the correlated functional status among segregating V segments, but an unknown experimental factor could not be ruled out. Some IMGT-functional V segments, including TRBV6-2 and TRBV6-3, could not be told apart with the 87-base-pair reads, so those segments were excluded. A few of the identified cytomegalovirus-associated TCR beta chains were confirmed in vitro to be specific for cytomegalovirus antigens. Several of the top co-occurrence clusters appeared to be linked to parvovirus B19, influenza, CMV and Epstein-Barr virus, according to a later analysis. Because some donors lacked HLA typing at each locus, the association tests relied only on the typed subset. A cluster of highly shared sequence variants was judged likely to be a technical artifact of the sequencing pipeline. Compared with equally common non-associated chains, HLA-associated TCR beta chains in a later analysis were more clonally expanded and had lower generation probabilities. When HLA alleles, especially DR and DQ, strongly co-occurred, TCR associations were difficult to assign to individual alleles. According to a later analysis, TCR association rates differed among HLA loci, with DRB1 alleles showing the most associated TCRs and HLA-C alleles showing the fewest. A further reported finding was that TCR beta sequences accurately predicted the HLA-A and HLA-B alleles for most subjects in the first cohort. At a false discovery rate of 0.05, a later analysis linked around 15,000 TCR beta sequences to specific HLA alleles. An association between a missense DCLRE1C variant and V-gene and J-gene trimming of TCR beta chains was found in a later genetic analysis and replicated in an independent cohort. The only immune exposure information available for the cohort was CMV serostatus. Most CMV-associated TCR beta chains appeared to be HLA-restricted in a later analysis, and the HLA associations seemed to be driven largely by CMV exposure. Because counts were too low, 15 to 20 rarely observed V segments, including chromosome 9 orphons, were excluded from the earlier analysis of 587 of the donors. The classifier was reported to diagnose cytomegalovirus status with high specificity and sensitivity in both the original cohort and the validation cohort. The study listed 150 to 200 TCR beta chains as associated with cytomegalovirus. The authors suggested that the approach could potentially be generalized to other disease states and immunological phenotypes. Most TCR sequences were observed very rarely across donors, whereas some public TCRs were present in many individuals.

The cohort comprised approximately 700 healthy bone marrow donors. At the time of sampling, every cohort member was nominally healthy, though immune exposures that went unrecorded were likely present. The donor was CMV seronegative and was included in the group of under 450 seronegative cohort members. Each donor provided a peripheral blood sample, and peripheral blood mononuclear cells were used for TCR beta sequencing. The Qiagen DNeasy Blood Extraction Kit was used to extract genomic DNA from the blood cell samples. CDR1 and CDR2 are drawn from the germline V gene (reference sequence): SGHNT, YYREEE. From the cysteine through the phenylalanine, the CDR3 covers 17 amino acids. The CDR3 DNA has 51 bases and is translated from base 1. The V and J ends are trimmed by 0 bases and 0 bases, leaving 14 bases between them.

Material for sequencing was PBMCs. The chain was built from TRBV5-4 and TRBJ2-3; TRBD2 is a weak D gene call, 5 bases matching. The TCR originated in a girl between 10 and 17 years old in good health and CMV-seronegative. The nucleotide sequence is TGTGCCAGCAGCTTGGAACTAGGGATTTCGAGCACAGATACGCAGTATTTT. Its protein product is CASSLELGISSTDTQYF.